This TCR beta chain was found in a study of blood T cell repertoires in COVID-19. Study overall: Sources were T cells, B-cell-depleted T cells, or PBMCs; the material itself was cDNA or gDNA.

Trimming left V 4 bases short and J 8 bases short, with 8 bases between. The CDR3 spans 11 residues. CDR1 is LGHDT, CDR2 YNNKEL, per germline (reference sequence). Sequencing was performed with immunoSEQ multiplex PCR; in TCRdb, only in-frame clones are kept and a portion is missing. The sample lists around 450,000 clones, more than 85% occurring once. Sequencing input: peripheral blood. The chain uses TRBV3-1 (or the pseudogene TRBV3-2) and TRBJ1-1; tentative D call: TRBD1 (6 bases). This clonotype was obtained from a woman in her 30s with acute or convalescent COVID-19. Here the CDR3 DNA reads TGTGCCAGCAGCCGTGACAGGGAAGCTTTCTTT. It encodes CASSRDREAFF.